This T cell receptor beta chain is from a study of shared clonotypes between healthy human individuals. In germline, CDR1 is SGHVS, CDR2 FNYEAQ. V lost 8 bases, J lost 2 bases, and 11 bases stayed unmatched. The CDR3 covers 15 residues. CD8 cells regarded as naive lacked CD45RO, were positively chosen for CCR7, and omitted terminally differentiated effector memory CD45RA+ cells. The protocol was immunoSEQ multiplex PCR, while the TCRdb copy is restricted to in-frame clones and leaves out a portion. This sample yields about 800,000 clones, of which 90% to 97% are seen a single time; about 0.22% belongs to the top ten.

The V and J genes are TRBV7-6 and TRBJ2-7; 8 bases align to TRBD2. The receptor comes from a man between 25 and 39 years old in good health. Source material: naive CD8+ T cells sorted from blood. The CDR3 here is CASSGGAGRTYEQYF. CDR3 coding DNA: TGTGCCAGCTCCGGGGGGGCGGGACGCACCTACGAGCAGTACTTC.